This T cell receptor beta chain appears in the sequencing data of a study of blood T cell repertoires in COVID-19. Study summary: Nucleic acid was either cDNA or gDNA, and it came from T cells, B-cell-depleted T cells, or PBMCs.

Patients of the Seattle cohort, enrolled during active infection, were followed longitudinally. The CDR3 totals 14 residues. Germline CDR1 is KGHSH and CDR2 is LQKENI. V shed 1 base and J shed 7 bases, with 10 bases lying between them. Methods used by the authors: Amplifying reference gene primers gave estimates of nucleated cell counts. Assay: immunoSEQ multiplex PCR; the TCRdb copy retains only in-frame clones and omits some. D and trimming come from the DNA, and the V and J calls and clone size come from that table. The sample includes just over 300,000 clones, approximately 89% seen only once; the top ten take over 1.5%.

The sample was peripheral blood. The chain employs TRBV18 and TRBJ1-4, with D tentatively TRBD1 (6 bases). This clonotype was obtained from a woman aged 30 to 39 with COVID-19, enrolled during active disease. The CDR3 protein is CASSPQGGSEKLFF. In DNA, the CDR3 is TGTGCCAGCTCACCACAAGGGGGAAGTGAAAAACTGTTTTTT.